A single sample is the source of the 13 T cell receptor beta chains below, sequenced in a study of T cell repertoires in cytomegalovirus infection (dated by TCRdb to between 2018 and 2021). The intended sense of this specimen's treatment or condition label: in vitro stimulation with specific CMV peptide epitopes to enrich CMV-specific T cells. For these receptors, no antigen is known. TCRdb records Illumina HiSeq 1500 as the sequencer. TCRdb trimmed public reads at Q25 via fastp, called clones via MiXCR and kept in-frame beta chains. Every entry covers one CDR3 protein and lists the most common genes and DNA from its rows. For this sample there are fewer than 1,000,000 distinct CDR3 sequences; roughly 30% appear just once. Of the sample, over 12% falls within the top ten clones. The sample was cultured CD8+ T cells from PBMCs, taken from culture after CMV antigen stimulation. These receptors originate from a human donor in good health (CMV status not recorded). Some clones in this sample may be carry-over from other donors' samples.

This clonotype was seen ten or more times. The chain employs TRBV6-5 and TRBJ2-2; D ambiguous. V was trimmed by 0 bases and J by 9 bases, leaving 8 bases between them. This CDR3 contains 13 residues. The germline V gene encodes CDR1 MNHEY and CDR2 SVGAGI. The CDR3 DNA sequence: TGTGCCAGCAGTTACTCGGTACTCCGGGAGCTGTTTTTT. Amino acids: CASSYSVLRELFF.

This clonotype was detected a few times. The CDR3 bases are TGTGCCAGCAGTTTTCAGGCTAGCACTGAAGCTTTCTTT. Encoded protein: CASSFQASTEAFF. The V call is TRBV11-2, the J call TRBJ1-1; no firm D call. Germline values: CDR1 SGHAT, CDR2 FQNNGV. V lost 6 bases, J lost 4 bases, and 12 bases lay in between. CDR3 length: 13 amino acids.

The chain uses TRBV4-1 and TRBJ1-1, with D unresolved. V was cut by 0 bases and J by 1 base, with 15 bases left in between. Germline CDR1 is MGHRA and CDR2 is YSYEKL. The CDR3 runs 17 residues. CDR3 sequence (DNA): TGCGCCAGCAGCCAAGATATGGTAAGGAGGTCGAACACTGAAGCTTTCTTT. Amino acid sequence: CASSQDMVRRSNTEAFF.

The V call is TRBV6-8, the J call TRBJ1-1; 9 nucleotides agree with TRBD1. CDR1 MNHGY and CDR2 SAAAGT come from the germline V gene. V lost 0 bases and J lost 4; bases outside the gene matches: 9. The length of the CDR3 is 17 residues. The CDR3 region is CASSYSGTGRGGTEAFF. The CDR3 DNA is TGTGCCAGCAGTTACTCCGGGACAGGGAGGGGAGGCACTGAAGCTTTCTTT.

This clonotype was counted between two and nine times. This chain links TRBV7-6 with TRBJ1-2; D gene unclear. Germline CDR1 SGHVS, CDR2 FNYEAQ. The CDR3 has 15 amino acids. V shed 0 bases and J shed 6 bases, with 14 bases lying between them. This CDR3 reads CASSLAASKVDGYTF. CDR3 sequence (DNA): TGTGCCAGCAGCTTAGCGGCAAGCAAGGTGGATGGCTACACCTTC.

The chain has TRBV27 and TRBJ2-2; 8 nucleotides agree with TRBD2. Unmatched junction bases numbered 10, after V lost 6 bases and J lost 7 bases. Germline values: CDR1 MNHEY, CDR2 SMNVEV (reference sequence). CDR3 length: 15 amino acids. The CDR3 protein is CASRPTGGLVGELFF. In nucleotides, the CDR3 is TGTGCCAGCAGACCCACGGGGGGGCTTGTCGGGGAGCTGTTTTTT.

The chain recombines TRBV5-6 with TRBJ1-1; 12 nucleotides agree with TRBD1. J lost 7 bases, V lost 3 bases, and 7 bases had no gene match. The CDR3 sequence is 15 residues long. Per the germline V gene, CDR1 is SGHDT and CDR2 is YYEEEE. In DNA, the CDR3 is TGTGCCAGCAGCTGGGGGGACAGGGGGCAGAGTGAAGCTTTCTTT. This sequence encodes CASSWGDRGQSEAFF.

V and J are TRBV7-2 and TRBJ2-7; 9 bases are a match to TRBD1. V dropped 5 bases and J dropped 0; count of bases not matched to a gene: 5. The CDR3 totals 15 residues. The germline V gene encodes CDR1 SGHTA and CDR2 FQGNSA. The CDR3, as DNA: TGTGCCAGCAGCCTTGGACAGGGGATCTCCTACGAGCAGTACGTC. This encodes CASSLGQGISYEQYV.

The chain links TRBV4-2 to TRBJ2-2; TRBD2 matches 8 bases. Germline loops: CDR1 LGHNA, CDR2 YNFKEQ. This CDR3 comprises 16 residues. The J segment lost 7 bases and the V segment lost 0 bases, leaving 7 bases of the junction unmatched. For the CDR3, the DNA is TGTGCCAGCAGCCAAGAGGAGCGGGGGTCAGTCGGGGAGCTGTTTTTT. Its translation: CASSQEERGSVGELFF.

The genes are TRBV5-4 and TRBJ2-2; 7 bases align to TRBD1. From germline, CDR1 is SGHNT and CDR2 YYREEE (reference sequence). The CDR3 loop spans 15 amino acids. The J segment lost 7 bases and the V segment lost 0 bases, leaving 6 bases of the junction unmatched. The CDR3 DNA reads TGTGCCAGCAGCTTGGGACAGGGAAGTATCGGGGAGCTGTTTTTT. Encoded protein: CASSLGQGSIGELFF. Full variable domain (outside the CDR3, taken from reference TRBV5-4 and TRBJ2-2): ETGVTQSPTHLIKTRGQQVTLRCSSQSGHNTVSWYQQALGQGPQFIFQYYREEENGRGNFPPRFSGLQFPNYSSELNVNALELDDSALYLCASSLGQGSIGELFFGEGSRLTVL.

This clonotype was observed once. This rearrangement joins TRBV10-3 to TRBJ2-5, with D unclear. Germline CDR1 and CDR2: ENHRY and SYGVKD. The CDR3 contains 13 residues. With 0 bases removed from V and 5 bases from J, the gap between germline ends came to 7 bases. The CDR3 loop reads CAISESYGETQYF. CDR3 sequence (DNA): TGTGCCATCAGTGAGTCTTATGGGGAGACCCAGTACTTC.

In this sample, this clonotype turned up a few times. The chain links TRBV19 to TRBJ2-7; no definite D call. The CDR3 consists of 13 residues. CDR1 is LNHDA, CDR2 SQIVND, per germline (reference sequence). Between the trimmed V and J ends, which lost 2 bases and 6 bases, there was a span of 11 bases. This CDR3 reads CASSIRPESEQYV. CDR3 nucleotides: TGTGCCAGTAGTATAAGGCCAGAATCCGAGCAGTACGTC.

For the CDR3, the DNA is TGTGCCAGCAGCCAATATTTAAGCCCCACTAGCGGGAGTCTCTCTGGGGCCAACGTCCTGACTTTC. Amino acids: CASSQYLSPTSGSLSGANVLTF. The chain is built from TRBV4-2 and TRBJ2-6, with TRBD2 matching 11 bases. Germline CDR1 reads LGHNA; CDR2 reads YNFKEQ. The V and J ends lost 2 bases and 0 bases, in that order; junction bases with no gene match: 15. The CDR3 runs 22 residues.